Following are 13 T cell receptor beta chains from one sample sequenced in a study of shared clonotypes between healthy human individuals (dated by TCRdb to between 2020 and 2021). CD8 naive samples were CD45RO-negative cells positively selected for CCR7, giving a CD45RA+CCR7+ population that excluded TemRA cells. The library came from the immunoSEQ multiplex PCR assay. TCRdb's version of the immuneACCESS table is confined to in-frame rearrangements and falls short of the full clone set. An unresolved V gene accounts for under half of the shortfall where checked; the remainder is of unknown origin. Counted in this sample were roughly 2 million clones; about 95% of them appeared once. 1.1% of the sample goes to the ten largest clones. Sequencing was performed on naive CD8+ T cells sorted from blood. Sample cell subset or site, as interpreted from the label and publication: CD45RA+CCR7+. These TCRs come from a man younger than 35 in good health.

The V and J genes are TRBV5-4 and TRBJ1-3; maybe TRBD1 (5 bases). Trimming pared 3 bases from V and 1 base from J, leaving 26 bases between. This CDR3 spans 20 amino acids. Germline V gene lookup returns CDR1 SGHNT and CDR2 YYREEE (reference sequence). The CDR3 loop reads CASSSRTTRDEALSGNTIYF. In DNA form, the CDR3 reads TGTGCCAGCAGCTCACGAACGACCCGGGACGAAGCATTGTCTGGAAACACCATATATTTT. Full variable domain (rest looked up from reference TRBV5-4 and TRBJ1-3): ETGVTQSPTHLIKTRGQQVTLRCSSQSGHNTVSWYQQALGQGPQFIFQYYREEENGRGNFPPRFSGLQFPNYSSELNVNALELDDSALYLCASSSRTTRDEALSGNTIYFGEGSWLTVV.

The chain's CDR3 is CASSGGQGAQETQYF. In DNA, the CDR3 is TGTGCCAGCAGCGGGGGACAGGGGGCCCAAGAGACCCAGTACTTC. The V call is TRBV7-9, the J call TRBJ2-5, with TRBD1 identical over 12 bases. The V gene's germline CDR1 is SEHNR and CDR2 FQNEAQ (reference sequence). The CDR3 contains 15 residues. Losses at the gene ends were 5 bases for V and 1 base for J; bases not matched to a gene: 2.

V gene TRBV5-1 combines with J gene TRBJ2-5; D is unclear. V dropped 0 bases and J dropped 2 bases, with 8 bases sitting between them. CDR1 is SGHRS, CDR2 YFSETQ, per germline. The CDR3 extends over 14 amino acids. CDR3 coding DNA: TGCGCCAGCAGCTTGGAAGGATTTCAAGAGACCCAGTACTTC. It specifies CASSLEGFQETQYF.

The rearrangement joins TRBV7-2 to TRBJ2-7, with a possible D match to TRBD2 (6 bases). CDR3 length equals 14 residues. Germline lookup yields CDR1 SGHTA and CDR2 FQGNSA. Trimming stripped 5 bases from V and 2 bases from J, with 13 bases between. Here the CDR3 reads CASSPWGGAYEQYF. DNA of the CDR3: TGTGCCAGCAGCCCCTGGGGCGGGGCCTACGAGCAGTACTTC.

The chain has TRBV27 and TRBJ2-1, with a weak D call TRBD2 (7 bases). V lost 3 bases, J lost 4 bases, and 13 bases lay in between. Germline V lookup: CDR1 MNHEY, CDR2 SMNVEV (reference sequence). The CDR3 has 15 amino acids. CDR3 sequence: CASSFYGGPYNEQFF. The CDR3 DNA is TGTGCCAGCAGTTTCTACGGGGGGCCGTACAATGAGCAGTTCTTC.

The V and J genes are TRBV30 and TRBJ2-1, with D unresolved. The CDR3 contains 14 residues. Looked up from germline, CDR1 is GTSNPN and CDR2 is SVGIG (reference sequence). V dropped 4 bases and J dropped 5 bases, with 15 bases sitting between them. For the CDR3, the DNA is TGTGCCTGGACCATAGTAGGTTCGGACAATGAGCAGTTCTTC. Protein: CAWTIVGSDNEQFF.

The chain carries TRBV28 and TRBJ1-6; D is possibly TRBD1 (5 bases). Trimming shortened V by 5 bases and J by 5 bases, and 19 bases separated the two germline ends. CDR1 MDHEN and CDR2 SYDVKM come from the germline V gene. CDR3 length equals 17 residues. The CDR3 here is CASSPPGGAADNSPLHF. The CDR3 DNA is TGTGCCAGCAGTCCCCCCGGGGGAGCGGCCGATAATTCACCCCTCCACTTT.

The V gene is TRBV29-1, the J gene TRBJ2-7; the D gene could be TRBD1 or TRBD2 (5 bases each). Trimming shortened V by 4 bases and J by 0 bases, and 16 bases separated the two germline ends. There are 15 residues in the CDR3. Germline loops: CDR1 SQVTM, CDR2 ANQGSEA. CDR3 sequence (DNA): TGCAGCGTTGTTCATCCGGGGCTCCTCTCCTACGAGCAGTACTTC. This encodes CSVVHPGLLSYEQYF.

The gene calls are TRBV13 and TRBJ2-1, with TRBD2 matching over 13 bases. The CDR3 spans 15 residues. V was clipped by 6 bases and J by 5 bases; unmatched bases: 4. From germline, CDR1 is PRHDT and CDR2 FYEKMQ (reference sequence). The CDR3 DNA reads as TGTGCCAGCAGTCACGGACTAGCGGGAGACAATGAGCAGTTCTTC. This sequence encodes CASSHGLAGDNEQFF.

This rearrangement joins TRBV27 to TRBJ2-5; 9 bases map to TRBD2. The V gene's germline CDR1 is MNHEY and CDR2 SMNVEV (reference sequence). V dropped 2 bases and J dropped 5; count of bases not matched to a gene: 6. This CDR3 has 15 residues. CDR3 coding DNA: TGTGCCAGCAGTTTAGCGGGAGGGCCTTGGGAGACCCAGTACTTC. Translated: CASSLAGGPWETQYF.

This rearrangement joins TRBV2 to TRBJ2-5; no clear D. Germline V gene sequence: CDR1 SNHLY, CDR2 FYNNEI. Trimming left V 4 bases short and J 3 bases short, with 9 bases between. This CDR3 spans 13 amino acids. In DNA, the CDR3 is TGTGCCAGCAGTGGAGGTGAAAAAGAGACCCAGTACTTC. This sequence encodes CASSGGEKETQYF. Drawing the rest from reference TRBV2 and TRBJ2-5, the complete variable domain is EPEVTQTPSHQVTQMGQEVILRCVPISNHLYFYWYRQILGQKVEFLVSFYNNEISEKSEIFDDQFSVERPDGSNFTLKIRSTKLEDSAMYFCASSGGEKETQYFGPGTRLLVL.

The V and J genes are TRBV27 and TRBJ2-7; possible D gene TRBD1, 6 bases. The CDR3 spans 17 residues. The ends were cut back, 0 bases at V and 5 bases at J, with 20 bases in the middle. The germline V gene has CDR1 MNHEY and CDR2 SMNVEV (reference sequence). For the CDR3, the DNA is TGTGCCAGCAGTTTATCGTTATATTCCAGGGGAAGAGACGAGCAGTACTTC. Its translation is CASSLSLYSRGRDEQYF.

Concerning this clone itself: The same CDR3 is also encoded by other DNA sequences in this sample. The chain links TRBV4-1 to TRBJ2-7, with 12 bases identical to TRBD2. With 0 bases clipped from V and 0 bases from J, the junction kept 6 bases outside the gene matches. Germline V gene data show CDR1 as MGHRA and CDR2 as YSYEKL. The CDR3 has 18 amino acids. The CDR3, as DNA: TGCGCCAGCAGCCAAGATCGGCTAGCGGGGGGGCTCTCCTACGAGCAGTACTTC. This encodes CASSQDRLAGGLSYEQYF.